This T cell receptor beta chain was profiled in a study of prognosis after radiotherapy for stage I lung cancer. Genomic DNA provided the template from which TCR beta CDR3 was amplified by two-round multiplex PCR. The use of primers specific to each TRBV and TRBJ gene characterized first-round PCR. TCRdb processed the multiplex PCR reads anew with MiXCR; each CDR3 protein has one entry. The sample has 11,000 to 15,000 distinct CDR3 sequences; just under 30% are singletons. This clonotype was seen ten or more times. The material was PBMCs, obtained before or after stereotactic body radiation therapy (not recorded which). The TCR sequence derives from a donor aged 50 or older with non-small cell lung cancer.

The CDR3 spells CASSLLSGGLYEQYF. The CDR3 region has the DNA TGTGCCAGCAGCTTGCTGTCAGGGGGCCTCTACGAGCAGTACTTC. V usage is TRBV5-4 and J usage is TRBJ2-7; TRBD1 agrees at 8 bases. The CDR3 consists of 15 residues. Germline V gene sequence: CDR1 SGHNT, CDR2 YYREEE (reference sequence). V dropped 1 base and J dropped 3; count of bases not matched to a gene: 6.